Following are 28 T cell receptor beta chains from one sample sequenced in a study of beta chain features in type 1 diabetes. Study findings and constraints: Among patients with Type 1 diabetes, TCRB CDR3s were moderately but significantly shorter in every one of the four CD4+ subsets.

These receptors' targets are unknown. Sequencing targeted expressed TCRB transcripts, as all isolated RNA had been reverse transcribed. TCRdb's copy holds only in-frame clones and misses some; the assay was immunoSEQ multiplex PCR. Among some 63,000 clones, roughly 49% were seen once, and the ten largest hold 0.7%. Sequencing was performed on central memory CD4+ T cells from blood. The receptor source for this set is a man aged 30 to 45 with type 1 diabetes.

The sample holds a few counts of this clone. The chain has TRBV4-1 and TRBJ1-2; tentative D call: TRBD1 (5 bases). The germline gives CDR1 MGHRA, CDR2 YSYEKL. The CDR3 extends over 13 amino acids. V lost 0 bases and J lost 14, with 16 bases in between. The CDR3 nucleotides are TGCGCCAGCAGCCAAGAAGCCCGCTCACAGGAGACCTTC. It yields the protein CASSQEARSQETF.

The chain links TRBV2 to TRBJ2-5; D unclear. CDR1 is SNHLY and CDR2 is FYNNEI in the germline V gene. The CDR3 covers 12 residues. Trimming pared 6 bases from V and 1 base from J, leaving 6 bases between. The CDR3 is CASRQLQETQYF. DNA for the CDR3: TGTGCCAGCAGACAGCTCCAAGAGACCCAGTACTTC. Using reference TRBV2 and TRBJ2-5 for the parts outside the CDR3, the full variable domain is EPEVTQTPSHQVTQMGQEVILRCVPISNHLYFYWYRQILGQKVEFLVSFYNNEISEKSEIFDDQFSVERPDGSNFTLKIRSTKLEDSAMYFCASRQLQETQYFGPGTRLLVL.

The chain joins TRBV6-6 to TRBJ1-5, with D tentatively TRBD1 (6 bases). Deletions cut 8 bases from V and 2 bases from J, with 16 bases between. CDR3 size: 15 residues. From germline, CDR1 is MNHNY and CDR2 SVGAGI (reference sequence). The CDR3 spells CASVTGGLGNQPQHF. In DNA form, the CDR3 reads TGTGCCAGCGTAACCGGGGGGCTGGGCAATCAGCCCCAGCATTTT.

In DNA, the CDR3 is TGCGCCAGCAGCTTGGCCGAGGGCTCAGATACGCAGTATTTT. Translation: CASSLAEGSDTQYF. J is TRBJ2-3 and V is TRBV5-1; D possibly corresponds to TRBD2 (5 bases). The CDR3 is 14 amino acids. Per germline, CDR1 SGHRS and CDR2 YFSETQ. V was clipped by 0 bases and J by 4 bases, with 9 bases between them.

The rearrangement links TRBV5-1 to TRBJ2-5, with 7 positions matching TRBD2. The germline CDR1 and CDR2 sequences are SGHRS and YFSETQ. Losses at the gene ends were 3 bases for V and 2 bases for J; bases not matched to a gene: 7. This CDR3 comprises 15 residues. Here the CDR3 reads CASSYWGGEQETQYF. The CDR3 DNA reads as TGCGCCAGCAGCTACTGGGGGGGGGAGCAAGAGACCCAGTACTTC.

The rearrangement joins TRBV21-1 to TRBJ2-1; TRBD2, as called in the table, went unchecked against the DNA. TRBV21-1 is an annotated pseudogene. CDR3 size: 17 residues. Written as DNA, the CDR3 is TGTGCCAGCAGCAAGAACTCGCGGGGGAGCTCCTACAATGAGCAGTTCTTC. It yields the protein CASSKNSRGSSYNEQFF.

The CDR3 spells CASSLTQAQETQYF. The CDR3 nucleotides read TGTGCCAGCAGCTTAACACAGGCACAAGAGACCCAGTACTTC. The chain has TRBV7-6 and TRBJ2-5; TRBD1 is a possible D gene (5 bases). Germline-derived CDR1 and CDR2 are SGHVS and FNYEAQ. The V end was cut by 2 bases, the J end by 2 bases, with 9 bases between. The CDR3 loop spans 14 amino acids.

The chain links TRBV4-2 to TRBJ2-3, with TRBD2 identical over 11 bases. The CDR3 totals 16 residues. The ends lost 3 bases at V and 4 bases at J; junction bases unmatched: 6. Germline V gene sequence: CDR1 LGHNA, CDR2 YNFKEQ. This CDR3 is CASSQALAGASDTQYF. The CDR3 bases are TGTGCCAGCAGCCAGGCACTAGCGGGAGCGTCAGATACGCAGTATTTT.

The V call is TRBV5-6, the J call TRBJ1-2; possibly TRBD1 for D (6 bases). The CDR3 is 12 residues long. CDR1 and CDR2 (germline): SGHDT, YYEEEE. The V gene lost 4 bases and the J gene lost 13 bases, with 17 bases spanning the gap. The CDR3 nucleotides read TGTGCCAGCAGCCAACCCCAGACAGGCATCACCTTC. Encoded protein: CASSQPQTGITF.

CDR3 nucleotides: TGCGCCAGCAGTCTCCAGAGAGGGCCCATGAACACTGAAGCTTTCTTT. Translating gives CASSLQRGPMNTEAFF. The rearrangement joins TRBV23-1 to TRBJ1-1; D is undetermined. TRBV23-1 is an ORF for which the function is uncertain. The CDR3 contains 16 residues. The V end was cut by 4 bases, the J end by 0 bases, with 15 bases between.

This clone was seen a handful of times. The chain joins TRBV18 to TRBJ2-5; TRBD1 matches 7 bases. Germline V gives CDR1 KGHSH, CDR2 LQKENI. The V segment lost 6 bases and the J segment 2 bases; nucleotides outside the gene matches: 9. There are 15 residues in the CDR3. The CDR3, as DNA: TGTGCCAGCTCCGAGGGACAGCTACCACAAGAGACCCAGTACTTC. It is translated as CASSEGQLPQETQYF.

V gene TRBV4-1 combines with J gene TRBJ2-4; 9 bases align to TRBD1. Losses at the gene ends were 0 bases for V and 7 bases for J; bases not matched to a gene: 4. There are 15 residues in the CDR3. Germline values: CDR1 MGHRA, CDR2 YSYEKL. The chain's CDR3 is CASSQDWGQGNIQYF. The CDR3 nucleotides are TGCGCCAGCAGCCAAGATTGGGGACAGGGTAACATTCAGTACTTC.

The J gene is TRBJ2-7, the V gene TRBV18, with TRBD2 matching over 8 bases. This CDR3 has 16 residues. Germline loops: CDR1 KGHSH, CDR2 LQKENI. V gave up 2 bases and J gave up 2 bases; unmatched junction bases: 8. CDR3 residues: CASSPGARGGPYEQYF. The CDR3 region has the DNA TGTGCCAGCTCACCAGGGGCCCGGGGGGGTCCCTACGAGCAGTACTTC.

The chain employs TRBV12-5 and TRBJ2-1, with a possible D match to TRBD2 (6 bases). Trimming took off 5 bases at V and 10 bases at J, with 15 bases between the two ends. CDR1 and CDR2 (germline): LGHNT, FRNRAP. The CDR3 length is 13 residues. CDR3 sequence reads: CASGPQGGAEQFF. DNA of the CDR3: TGTGCTAGTGGTCCCCAGGGAGGCGCGGAGCAGTTCTTC.

The V call is TRBV11-2, the J call TRBJ1-2; 7 nucleotides align to TRBD1. Losses at the gene ends were 5 bases for V and 4 bases for J; bases not matched to a gene: 7. Per germline, CDR1 SGHAT and CDR2 FQNNGV. This CDR3 spans 14 amino acids. The CDR3 sequence is CASSGTTGFYGYTF. The DNA of the CDR3 is TGTGCCAGCAGCGGGACGACAGGGTTCTATGGCTACACCTTC.

CDR3 region: CASSLDSYEQYF. The CDR3 region has the DNA TGTGCCAGCAGTTTGGACTCGTACGAGCAGTACTTC. The chain is built from TRBV28 and TRBJ2-7, with a tentative D call TRBD2 (5 bases). The CDR3 has 12 amino acids. In germline, CDR1 is MDHEN, CDR2 SYDVKM. Trimming stripped 3 bases from V and 4 bases from J, with 7 bases between.

The chain is built from TRBV11-2 and TRBJ2-7; 7 positions match TRBD1. This CDR3 region has 15 residues. The V segment lost 3 bases and the J segment 1 base; nucleotides outside the gene matches: 6. Germline V gene sequence: CDR1 SGHAT, CDR2 FQNNGV. The CDR3 nucleotides are TGTGCCAGCAGCTTCGAACGGGACAGATCCTACGAGCAGTACTTC. It codes for CASSFERDRSYEQYF.

This clone was observed a few times. The V call is TRBV2, the J call TRBJ1-6; no firm D call. CDR1 is SNHLY, CDR2 FYNNEI, per germline. The CDR3 has 14 residues. Trimming cost V 1 base and J 6 bases, with 7 bases left between them. CDR3 residues: CASSEDVGNSPLHF. The DNA for the CDR3 is TGTGCCAGCAGTGAAGATGTCGGTAATTCACCCCTCCACTTT.

The chain couples TRBV4-2 to TRBJ2-1, with D possibly matching TRBD1 (5 bases). The CDR3 sequence is 15 residues long. V was clipped by 1 base and J by 6 bases, with 13 bases between them. Per germline, CDR1 LGHNA and CDR2 YNFKEQ. CDR3 nucleotides: TGTGCCAGCAGCCAAGCCAGGGTACAGAGCAATGAGCAGTTCTTC. This encodes CASSQARVQSNEQFF.

The sample holds a few counts of this clone. V gene TRBV5-8 combines with J gene TRBJ2-5, with TRBD1 matching over 7 bases. The V gene's germline CDR1 is SGHTS and CDR2 YDEGEE. This CDR3 spans 16 amino acids. J was trimmed by 2 bases and V by 4 bases; bases with no gene match: 11. Here the CDR3 DNA reads TGTGCCAGCAGCACTGGGACAGCGAAACCTCAAGAGACCCAGTACTTC. Encoded protein: CASSTGTAKPQETQYF.

The V and J genes are TRBV2 and TRBJ2-1; D not certain. Germline loops: CDR1 SNHLY, CDR2 FYNNEI. This CDR3 is 11 amino acids long. Trimming left V 6 bases short and J 4 bases short, with 4 bases between. For the CDR3, the DNA is TGTGCCAGCAGCGAGTACAATGAGCAGTTCTTC. Translation: CASSEYNEQFF.

This clone was recorded a few times. The genes are TRBV2 and TRBJ2-7, with D tentatively TRBD2 (5 bases). V shed 3 bases and J shed 4 bases, with 10 bases lying between them. This CDR3 is built from 13 residues. Germline lookup yields CDR1 SNHLY and CDR2 FYNNEI. The CDR3 here is CASSDRTGYEQYF. The CDR3 nucleotides read TGTGCCAGCAGTGATAGGACTGGGTACGAGCAGTACTTC.

Only a few counts were recorded for this clone. The chain joins TRBV5-1 to TRBJ2-1; TRBD2 aligns across 7 bases. With V trimmed by 3 bases and J by 6 bases, 6 bases remained unmatched. CDR3 size: 14 residues. CDR1 and CDR2 from the germline V gene are SGHRS and YFSETQ. CDR3 amino acids: CASSWGGGPNEQFF. CDR3 DNA: TGCGCCAGCAGCTGGGGGGGAGGCCCCAATGAGCAGTTCTTC.

The chain uses TRBV2 and TRBJ1-1; 9 bases fit TRBD1. Germline V gene data show CDR1 as SNHLY and CDR2 as FYNNEI. V was clipped by 10 bases and J by 3 bases; unmatched bases: 9. The CDR3 spans 14 residues. CDR3 loop: CATRQGQGYTEAFF. In DNA form, the CDR3 reads TGTGCCACACGCCAGGGACAGGGATACACTGAAGCTTTCTTT.

This clone has a handful of counts. The chain is built from TRBV29-1 and TRBJ2-7; 10 nucleotides agree with TRBD1. The length of the CDR3 is 13 residues. The V gene end was trimmed by 7 bases and the J gene end by 6 bases; junction bases not matched to a gene: 9. CDR1 and CDR2 (germline): SQVTM, ANQGSEA. CDR3 DNA sequence: TGCAGCGCCGGGACAGGGGCCCCAGGCGAGCAGTACTTC. Encoded protein: CSAGTGAPGEQYF.

This clone occurred a few times. V and J are TRBV7-9 and TRBJ2-2; no definite D call. Trimming left V 5 bases short and J 1 base short, with 8 bases between. Germline V lookup: CDR1 SEHNR, CDR2 FQNEAQ (reference sequence). The length of the CDR3 is 14 residues. The CDR3 DNA reads as TGTGCCAGCAGCGTACCCGGGAACACCGGGGAGCTGTTTTTT. It is translated as CASSVPGNTGELFF. The variable domain in full, completed from reference TRBV7-9 and TRBJ2-2, reads DTGVSQNPRHKITKRGQNVTFRCDPISEHNRLYWYRQTLGQGPEFLTYFQNEAQLEKSRLLSDRFSAERPKGSFSTLEIQRTEQGDSAMYLCASSVPGNTGELFFGEGSRLTVL.

The rearrangement uses TRBV11-3 and TRBJ2-3; no clear D gene. The CDR3 has 15 residues. The germline V and J ends were trimmed by 1 base and 0 bases, with 8 bases remaining between them. CDR1 and CDR2 from the germline V gene are SGHNT and YENEEA. The CDR3 loop reads CASSLGTVSTDTQYF. CDR3 DNA sequence: TGTGCCAGCAGCTTAGGTACGGTTAGCACAGATACGCAGTATTTT.

V is TRBV15 and J is TRBJ2-1, with D perhaps matching TRBD2 (5 bases). The V gene's germline CDR1 is LNHNV and CDR2 YYDKDF (reference sequence). The V and J ends lost 4 bases and 6 bases respectively, with 10 bases between them. There are 13 residues in the CDR3. CDR3: CATSKSGGNEQFF. DNA of the CDR3: TGTGCCACCAGCAAAAGCGGCGGCAATGAGCAGTTCTTC.